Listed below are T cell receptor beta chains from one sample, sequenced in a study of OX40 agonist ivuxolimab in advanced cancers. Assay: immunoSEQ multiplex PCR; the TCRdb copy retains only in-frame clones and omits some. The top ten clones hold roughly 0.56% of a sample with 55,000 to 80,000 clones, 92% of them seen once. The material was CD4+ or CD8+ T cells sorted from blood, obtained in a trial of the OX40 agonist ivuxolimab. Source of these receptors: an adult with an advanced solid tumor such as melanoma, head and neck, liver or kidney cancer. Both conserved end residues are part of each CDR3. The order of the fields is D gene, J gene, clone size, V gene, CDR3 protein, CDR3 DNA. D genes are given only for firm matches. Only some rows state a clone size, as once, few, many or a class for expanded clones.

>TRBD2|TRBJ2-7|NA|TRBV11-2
CASSLSSAERGSEQYF
TGTGCCAGCAGCTTATCATCAGCGGAGCGGGGGAGCGAGCAGTACTTC
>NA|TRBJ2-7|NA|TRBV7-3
CASSSERWARYEQYF
TGTGCCAGCAGCTCCGAGCGGTGGGCCCGCTACGAGCAGTACTTC
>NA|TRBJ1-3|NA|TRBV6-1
CASSGGTLGNTIYF
TGTGCCAGCAGTGGCGGGACACTTGGAAACACCATATATTTT
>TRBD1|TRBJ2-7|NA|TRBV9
CASSVEDRFVGSGQYF
TGTGCCAGCAGCGTAGAGGACAGGTTTGTAGGGTCTGGGCAGTACTTC
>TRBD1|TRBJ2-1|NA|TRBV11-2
CASSSGTGQFF
TGTGCCAGCAGCTCCGGGACAGGCCAGTTCTTC
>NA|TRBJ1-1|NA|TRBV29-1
CSVGPGVGLRTEAFF
TGCAGCGTTGGGCCGGGGGTAGGATTACGCACTGAAGCTTTCTTT
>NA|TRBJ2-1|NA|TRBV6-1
CASSGWRAGNNEQFF
TGTGCCAGCAGTGGGTGGCGGGCTGGAAACAATGAGCAGTTCTTC
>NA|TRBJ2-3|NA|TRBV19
CASTGLSGDTQYF
TGTGCCAGTACCGGACTGTCGGGGGATACGCAGTATTTT
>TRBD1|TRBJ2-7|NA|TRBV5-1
CASSYRPGQVTYEQYF
TGCGCCAGCAGCTATCGCCCGGGACAGGTTACTTACGAGCAGTACTTC
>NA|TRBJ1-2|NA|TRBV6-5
CASSYAGGQNYGYTF
TGTGCCAGCAGTTACGCGGGGGGCCAGAACTATGGCTACACCTTC
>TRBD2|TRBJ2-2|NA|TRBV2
CASTLTSGSTGELFF
TGTGCCAGCACCCTGACTAGCGGGAGCACCGGGGAGCTGTTTTTT
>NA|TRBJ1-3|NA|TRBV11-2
CASSAARGNTIYF
TGTGCCAGCAGCGCGGCGAGGGGAAACACCATATATTTT
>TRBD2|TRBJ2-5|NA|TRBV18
CASSQNNGEGPFGETQYF
TGTGCCAGCTCACAAAACAATGGGGAGGGCCCGTTCGGAGAGACCCAGTACTTC
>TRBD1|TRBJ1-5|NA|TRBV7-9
CASSQEDRENQPQHF
TGTGCCAGCAGCCAGGAAGACAGGGAAAATCAGCCCCAGCATTTT
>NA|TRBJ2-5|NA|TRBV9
CASSENEQETQYF
TGTGCCAGCAGCGAGAACGAGCAAGAGACCCAGTACTTC
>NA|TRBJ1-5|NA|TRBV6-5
CASSGRDLRNQPQHF
TGTGCCAGCAGTGGAAGGGACCTACGCAATCAGCCCCAGCATTTT
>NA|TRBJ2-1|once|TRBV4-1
CASCRRRGDPEQFF
TGCGCCAGCTGTAGAAGGCGGGGAGACCCTGAGCAGTTCTTC
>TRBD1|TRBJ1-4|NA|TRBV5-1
CASSPWTGGDEKLFF
TGCGCCAGCAGCCCCTGGACAGGGGGAGATGAAAAACTGTTTTTT
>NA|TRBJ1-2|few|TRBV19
CASRSPVGYTF
TGTGCCAGTAGATCTCCTGTGGGCTACACCTTC
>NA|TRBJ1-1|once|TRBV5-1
CASSGRVGLGTEAFF
TGCGCCAGCAGCGGAAGGGTCGGCCTGGGAACTGAAGCTTTCTTT
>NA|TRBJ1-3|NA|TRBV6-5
CASGGSGNTIYF
TGTGCGTCTGGGGGATCTGGAAACACCATATATTTT
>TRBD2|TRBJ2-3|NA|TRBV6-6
CASSPRLAGGTSRQYF
TGTGCCAGCAGTCCCAGACTAGCGGGGGGAACAAGCAGGCAGTATTTT
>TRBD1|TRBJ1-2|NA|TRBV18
CASSPDRELFGYTF
TGTGCCAGCTCTCCAGACAGGGAGCTTTTCGGCTACACCTTC
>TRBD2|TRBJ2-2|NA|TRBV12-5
CASGFWGGEGELFF
TGTGCTAGTGGTTTTTGGGGGGGTGAAGGGGAGCTGTTTTTT
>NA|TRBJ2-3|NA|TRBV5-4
CASSLARTDTQYF
TGTGCCAGCAGCTTGGCCCGCACAGATACGCAGTATTTT
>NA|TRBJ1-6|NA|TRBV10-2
CASRGMNSPLHF
TGCGCCAGCAGGGGGATGAATTCACCCCTCCACTTT
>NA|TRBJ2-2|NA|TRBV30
CAWGQTNTGELFF
TGTGCCTGGGGACAGACGAACACCGGGGAGCTGTTTTTT
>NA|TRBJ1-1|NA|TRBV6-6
CASNPHRAGTEAFF
TGTGCCAGCAACCCCCACAGGGCCGGCACTGAAGCTTTCTTT
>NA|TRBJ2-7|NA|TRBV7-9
CASSPHQATYEQYF
TGTGCCAGCAGCCCTCATCAGGCCACCTACGAGCAGTACTTC
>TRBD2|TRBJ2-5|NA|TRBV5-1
CASSLAGGSQETQYF
TGCGCCAGCAGCTTAGCGGGGGGCTCCCAAGAGACCCAGTACTTC
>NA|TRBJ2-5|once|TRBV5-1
CASSLDNMALETQYF
TGCGCCAGCAGCTTGGATAACATGGCCTTGGAGACCCAGTACTTC
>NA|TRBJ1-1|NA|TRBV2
CASSEALRGTEAFF
TGTGCCAGCAGTGAAGCGCTTCGGGGGACTGAAGCTTTCTTT
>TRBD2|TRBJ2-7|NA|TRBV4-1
CASSHSASGTEKGVEQYF
TGCGCCAGCAGCCATTCGGCTAGCGGGACCGAGAAAGGGGTCGAGCAGTACTTC
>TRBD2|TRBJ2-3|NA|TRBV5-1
CASSLASGRTDTQYF
TGCGCCAGCAGCTTGGCTAGCGGGCGCACAGATACGCAGTATTTT
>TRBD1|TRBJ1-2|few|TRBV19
CASLGRGRNYGYTF
TGTGCCAGTTTGGGCAGGGGGCGAAACTATGGCTACACCTTC
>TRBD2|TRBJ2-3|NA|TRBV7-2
CASSLGLAGADTQYF
TGTGCCAGCAGCTTAGGACTAGCGGGAGCAGATACGCAGTATTTT
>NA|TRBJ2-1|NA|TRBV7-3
CASSSSSGGEQFF
TGTGCCAGCAGCTCTTCCTCGGGGGGCGAGCAGTTCTTC
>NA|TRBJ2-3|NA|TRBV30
CAWSVDVSTDTQYF
TGTGCCTGGAGTGTAGACGTTAGCACAGATACGCAGTATTTT
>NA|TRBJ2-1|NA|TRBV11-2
CASSLSPSLSYNEQFF
TGTGCCAGCAGCTTAAGCCCCAGCCTCTCCTACAATGAGCAGTTCTTC
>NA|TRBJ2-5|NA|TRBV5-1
CASKLAGQETQYF
TGCGCCAGCAAGCTGGCAGGTCAAGAGACCCAGTACTTC
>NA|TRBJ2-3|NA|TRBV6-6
CASRAATDTQYF
TGTGCCAGCAGGGCAGCCACAGATACGCAGTATTTT
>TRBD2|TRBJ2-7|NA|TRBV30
CALKSGSSYEQYF
TGTGCTCTAAAAAGCGGGAGTAGCTACGAGCAGTACTTC
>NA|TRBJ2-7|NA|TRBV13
CASSLGRLAYEQYF
TGTGCCAGCAGCTTAGGACGCCTGGCCTACGAGCAGTACTTC
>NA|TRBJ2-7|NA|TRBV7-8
CASSLLLALYEQYF
TGTGCCAGCAGCTTACTCCTAGCCTTGTACGAGCAGTACTTC
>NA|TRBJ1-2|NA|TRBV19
CASIRPGRGGYTF
TGTGCCAGTATTAGACCTGGACGGGGAGGCTACACCTTC
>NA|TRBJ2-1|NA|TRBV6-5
CASRAQAEYNEQFF
TGTGCCAGCAGGGCCCAAGCGGAGTACAATGAGCAGTTCTTC
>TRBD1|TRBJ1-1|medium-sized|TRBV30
CAWTGSGTGANTEAFF
TGTGCCTGGACCGGGTCGGGGACAGGGGCCAACACTGAAGCTTTCTTT
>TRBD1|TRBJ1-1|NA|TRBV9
CASSATTGAGWSNTEAFF
TGTGCCAGCAGCGCCACGACAGGGGCCGGGTGGTCGAACACTGAAGCTTTCTTT
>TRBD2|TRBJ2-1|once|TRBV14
CASAKERGGYNEQFF
TGTGCCAGCGCCAAGGAGCGGGGGGGCTACAATGAGCAGTTCTTC